This T cell receptor (beta chain) was recovered during a study of identical twins. Each CDR3 protein gets one entry after TCRdb re-called the 5' RACE reads with MiXCR. The sample has a few hundred thousand distinct CDR3 sequences, roughly 12% seen once. Germline lookup yields CDR1 DFQATT and CDR2 SNEGSKA (reference sequence). V gave up 0 bases and J gave up 4 bases; unmatched junction bases: 4. The CDR3 sequence is 14 residues long. These data also formed part of another study, on yellow fever vaccine responses in identical twins.

The genes are TRBV20-1 and TRBJ1-1, with 8 bases lining up with TRBD1. This TCR was recovered from a young woman in good health. Source material: memory (CD45RO+) T cells sorted from blood. CDR3 protein: CSARDSDRGTEAFF. The CDR3 coding sequence is TGCAGTGCTAGAGACAGCGACAGGGGCACTGAAGCTTTCTTT.